Each of the 32 T cell receptor beta chains below was sequenced from the same sample in a study of T-cell reconstitution after alpha-beta-depleted transplantation in children. Preparation of the TCRbeta library was carried out with unique molecular identifiers. TCRdb called the PCR reads again in MiXCR, with one record for every CDR3 protein. The sample has a few hundred thousand distinct CDR3 sequences, 13% seen once; the top ten hold roughly 2.3%. The sample consisted of PBMCs, mostly from graft donor cells, taken 360 days after TCRalphabeta/CD19-depleted stem cell transplant. The receptors derive from a male patient younger than 18 who had a stem cell transplant for acute myeloid leukemia, so the T cells may come from the graft donor.

This clonotype has a handful of counts. The chain has TRBV6-2 or TRBV6-3 and TRBJ1-5; 8 positions agree with TRBD1. The junction had 8 bases not matched to a gene; V was cut back by 6 bases and J by 4 bases. Per the germline V gene, CDR1 is MNHEY and CDR2 is SVGEGT. CDR3 length: 15 amino acids. The CDR3 protein is CASRPDRGGNQPQHF. The CDR3 nucleotides are TGTGCCAGCAGACCTGACAGGGGAGGTAATCAGCCCCAGCATTTT.

This clonotype has just a few counts. The CDR3 sequence is CASSLLGAEAFF. The DNA of the CDR3 is TGTGCCAGCAGCCTCCTAGGAGCTGAAGCTTTCTTT. This sequence joins TRBV27 and TRBJ1-1, with D unclear. Between the trimmed V and J ends, which lost 6 bases and 6 bases, there was a span of 11 bases. Germline V gene data show CDR1 as MNHEY and CDR2 as SMNVEV (reference sequence). This CDR3 has 12 amino acids.

This clonotype has just a few counts. The chain carries TRBV5-1 and TRBJ2-1; TRBD2 matches 11 bases. CDR1 and CDR2 from the germline V gene are SGHRS and YFSETQ. V lost 4 bases, J lost 1 base, and 10 bases stayed unmatched. This CDR3 has 18 residues. CDR3 in amino acids: CASSPELVAGGSYNEQFF. The CDR3 coding sequence is TGCGCCAGCAGCCCCGAGTTGGTAGCGGGAGGGTCCTACAATGAGCAGTTCTTC.

The chain combines TRBV25-1 with TRBJ2-7, with TRBD2 matching over 8 bases. Per germline, CDR1 MGHDK and CDR2 SYGVNS. The junction had 7 bases not matched to a gene; V was cut back by 3 bases and J by 3 bases. The length of the CDR3 is 15 residues. The CDR3 reads CASSDLLAGGYEQYF. CDR3 DNA sequence: TGTGCCAGCAGTGATCTACTGGCGGGAGGCTACGAGCAGTACTTC.

The chain is built from TRBV24-1 and TRBJ2-1, with D possibly TRBD2 on 5 matching bases. Trimming removed 5 bases at V and 0 bases at J, with 10 bases between. Germline V CDR1 and CDR2: KGHDR, SFDVKD. This CDR3 comprises 15 residues. The CDR3 here is CATSGYRDSYNEQFF. Written as DNA, the CDR3 is TGTGCCACCAGTGGATATCGGGACTCCTACAATGAGCAGTTCTTC.

This clonotype was observed many times. The chain joins TRBV20-1 to TRBJ2-1, with 11 nucleotides matching TRBD2. The length of the CDR3 is 16 residues. Germline V CDR1 and CDR2: DFQATT, SNEGSKA (reference sequence). J gave up 3 bases and V 0 bases, and 4 bases lay outside the gene matches. This CDR3 reads CSARESSGRNYNEQFF. In DNA form, the CDR3 reads TGCAGTGCTAGAGAATCTAGCGGGAGGAACTACAATGAGCAGTTCTTC.

The rearrangement links TRBV27 to TRBJ2-7; TRBD2 aligns across 11 bases. Germline V lookup: CDR1 MNHEY, CDR2 SMNVEV (reference sequence). The CDR3 is made up of 13 amino acids. Losses at the gene ends were 2 bases for V and 7 bases for J; bases not matched to a gene: 1. In DNA, the CDR3 is TGTGCCAGCAGTTTACCTAGCGGGAGGGAGCAGTACTTC. Its translation is CASSLPSGREQYF.

The chain uses TRBV27 and TRBJ2-3, with D hard to call. V dropped 2 bases and J dropped 4 bases, with 19 bases sitting between them. Germline lookup yields CDR1 MNHEY and CDR2 SMNVEV (reference sequence). This CDR3 region has 17 residues. The CDR3 nucleotides read TGTGCCAGCAGTTTAGTTGGCTTTGGTCTAGTTTCAGATACGCAGTATTTT. Translation: CASSLVGFGLVSDTQYF.

The sample holds a few counts of this clonotype. This chain links TRBV6-2 or TRBV6-3 with TRBJ2-7; TRBD2 matches 8 bases. Germline V gene data show CDR1 as MNHEY and CDR2 as SVGEGT. This CDR3 has 12 residues. V lost 11 bases to trimming and J lost 3 bases; unmatched junction nucleotides: 6. The CDR3 here is CAVGGAHYEQYF. In DNA, the CDR3 is TGTGCCGTCGGGGGGGCCCACTACGAGCAGTACTTC.

In the case of this clonotype: A read error may explain this, as a much larger clone is one base away. The V call is TRBV7-9, the J call TRBJ2-7, with 10 bases that match TRBD1. The CDR3 runs to 14 residues. V shed 4 bases and J 3 bases; nucleotides not matched to a gene: 3. Germline V gene lookup returns CDR1 SEHNR and CDR2 FQNEAQ (reference sequence). The CDR3 DNA sequence: TGTGCCAGCAGCTCCGGGGACAGGGGCTACGAGCAGTACTTC. As protein: CASSSGDRGYEQYF.

Only a few counts were recorded for this clonotype. The chain has TRBV7-9 and TRBJ2-7, with TRBD1 matching over 7 bases. In germline, CDR1 is SEHNR, CDR2 FQNEAQ (reference sequence). Losses at the gene ends were 6 bases for V and 1 base for J; bases not matched to a gene: 3. This CDR3 has 13 amino acids. The CDR3 loop reads CASSMTGSYEQYF. DNA for the CDR3: TGTGCCAGCAGTATGACAGGGTCCTACGAGCAGTACTTC. Full variable domain (rest looked up from reference TRBV7-9 and TRBJ2-7): DTGVSQNPRHKITKRGQNVTFRCDPISEHNRLYWYRQTLGQGPEFLTYFQNEAQLEKSRLLSDRFSAERPKGSFSTLEIQRTEQGDSAMYLCASSMTGSYEQYFGPGTRLTVT.

This clonotype showed up many times. CDR3 bases: TGTGCCACCAGCACCCATGGGATAGCGGGGGAGTTCTTC. Translating gives CATSTHGIAGEFF. The V call is TRBV15, the J call TRBJ2-1; 9 bases fit TRBD2. Germline V CDR1 and CDR2: LNHNV, YYDKDF (reference sequence). J lost 14 bases, V lost 4 bases, and 9 bases had no gene match. This CDR3 has 13 residues.

The chain joins TRBV10-3 to TRBJ2-2; 11 nucleotides agree with TRBD1. The CDR3 is 14 amino acids. The germline CDR1 and CDR2 sequences are ENHRY and SYGVKD. With V trimmed by 11 bases and J by 3 bases, 5 bases remained unmatched. The CDR3 bases are TGTGCCGGAGGACAGGGGGCGCACACCGGGGAGCTGTTTTTT. Its translation is CAGGQGAHTGELFF.

The chain employs TRBV9 and TRBJ2-1; TRBD2 matches 11 bases. The ends lost 4 bases at V and 9 bases at J; junction bases unmatched: 3. Germline V CDR1 and CDR2: SGDLS, YYNGEE. The CDR3 covers 13 residues. CDR3 nucleotide sequence: TGTGCCAGCAGCACACTAGCGGGAGCTGAGCAGTTCTTC. Translating gives CASSTLAGAEQFF.

This clonotype was seen a few times. The chain links TRBV29-1 to TRBJ2-3; D is ambiguous. The V and J ends lost 3 bases and 2 bases respectively, with 15 bases between them. CDR1 is SQVTM and CDR2 is ANQGSEA in the germline V gene. The CDR3 covers 15 residues. CDR3 in amino acids: CSVESQPQLTDTQYF. In DNA, the CDR3 is TGCAGCGTTGAGAGCCAGCCCCAGCTCACAGATACGCAGTATTTT.

This clonotype has at least ten counts. This sequence joins TRBV20-1 and TRBJ2-5; 9 bases are a match to TRBD1. CDR3 length equals 16 residues. V lost 0 bases to trimming and J lost 2 bases; unmatched junction nucleotides: 7. The germline CDR1 and CDR2 sequences are DFQATT and SNEGSKA (reference sequence). CDR3 region: CSAREGGTGWQETQYF. The CDR3 bases are TGCAGTGCTAGAGAGGGGGGGACAGGGTGGCAAGAGACCCAGTACTTC.

This clonotype was counted between two and nine times. The chain joins TRBV11-2 to TRBJ2-7, with 10 positions matching TRBD2. This CDR3 is 15 amino acids long. Trimming at V came to 5 bases and at J to 6 bases, leaving 10 bases not matched to a gene. In germline, CDR1 is SGHAT, CDR2 FQNNGV. CDR3 coding DNA: TGTGCCAGCAGCCCTTTAGCGGGAGGATCGGGCGAGCAGTACTTC. Translation gives CASSPLAGGSGEQYF. Variable domain in full (rest from reference TRBV11-2 and TRBJ2-7): EAGVAQSPRYKIIEKRQSVAFWCNPISGHATLYWYQQILGQGPKLLIQFQNNGVVDDSQLPKDRFSAERLKGVDSTLKIQPAKLEDSAVYLCASSPLAGGSGEQYFGPGTRLTVT.

The chain uses TRBV20-1 and TRBJ2-7; 11 bases match TRBD2. The germline V gene has CDR1 DFQATT and CDR2 SNEGSKA (reference sequence). The CDR3 runs 15 residues. V trimming: 3 bases; J trimming: 4 bases; junction bases outside the gene matches: 8. CDR3 nucleotide sequence: TGCAGTGCTAGCGGTAGCGGGGGGGTTGGGTACGAGCAGTACTTC. The encoded protein is CSASGSGGVGYEQYF.

This clonotype was detected only a few times. V gene TRBV20-1 combines with J gene TRBJ2-3; 10 bases are a match to TRBD2. V dropped 3 bases and J dropped 1; count of bases not matched to a gene: 16. The CDR3 is 19 residues long. CDR1 DFQATT and CDR2 SNEGSKA come from the germline V gene (reference sequence). CDR3 in DNA: TGCAGTGCTAGTAAGGCTAGCGGGAGAGGGGGTGTGCGCACAGATACGCAGTATTTT. Residues: CSASKASGRGGVRTDTQYF.

This clonotype was observed many times. CDR3 sequence: CASSLERATSYNEQFF. The CDR3 DNA reads as TGCGCCAGCAGCTTGGAGCGGGCTACCTCCTACAATGAGCAGTTCTTC. The V call is TRBV5-1, the J call TRBJ2-1, with TRBD2 as a possible D gene (6 bases). The CDR3 is 16 residues long. The ends were cut back, 0 bases at V and 0 bases at J, with 10 bases in the middle. In germline, CDR1 is SGHRS, CDR2 YFSETQ.

In this sample, this clonotype turned up many times. The chain has TRBV5-1 and TRBJ2-7; D possibly matches TRBD1 or TRBD2 (5 bases each). V shed 4 bases and J shed 2 bases, with 13 bases lying between them. Germline-derived CDR1 and CDR2 are SGHRS and YFSETQ. The CDR3 covers 14 residues. In DNA form, the CDR3 reads TGCGCCAGCAGCCTGAATACGGGGCCCTACGAGCAGTACTTC. Its translation is CASSLNTGPYEQYF.

The V gene is TRBV11-1, the J gene TRBJ2-1; D not certain. The CDR3 runs 14 residues. V lost 5 bases and J lost 4, with 12 bases in between. The germline V gene has CDR1 SGHAT and CDR2 FQDESV (reference sequence). The CDR3 loop reads CASSPLRGYNEQFF. The CDR3 nucleotides read TGTGCCAGCAGCCCGCTCAGAGGTTACAATGAGCAGTTCTTC.

The rearrangement links TRBV5-1 to TRBJ2-1; TRBD2 matches at 7 bases. V lost 4 bases, J lost 3 bases, and 4 bases stayed unmatched. Germline V gives CDR1 SGHRS, CDR2 YFSETQ. The CDR3 has 14 residues. The CDR3 loop reads CASSSGDHYNEQFF. The CDR3, as DNA: TGCGCCAGCAGCAGCGGGGACCACTACAATGAGCAGTTCTTC.

At least ten counts were recorded for this clonotype. The chain employs TRBV12-3 or TRBV12-4 and TRBJ2-2; TRBD1 matches at 8 bases. J was trimmed by 6 bases and V by 10 bases; bases with no gene match: 19. The CDR3 sequence is 17 residues long. The CDR3 coding sequence is TGTGCCACTTCGGAATTAAGACAGGGGATTGGGGCCGGGGAGCTGTTTTTT. Its protein product is CATSELRQGIGAGELFF.

The rearrangement links TRBV7-3 to TRBJ2-1, with D possibly TRBD2 on 6 matching bases. The CDR3 covers 16 residues. The ends were cut back, 2 bases at V and 4 bases at J, with 15 bases in the middle. CDR1 and CDR2 from the germline V gene are SGHTA and FQGTGA. CDR3 in DNA: TGTGCCAGCAGCTTAGGGCAAACGACTAGGTACAATGAGCAGTTCTTC. It encodes CASSLGQTTRYNEQFF.

The V and J genes are TRBV14 and TRBJ2-7; D is possibly TRBD1 or TRBD2 (7 bases each). V gave up 4 bases and J gave up 3 bases, with 16 bases separating them. CDR1 and CDR2 from the germline V gene are SGHDN and FVKESK. This CDR3 region has 15 residues. The CDR3 spells CASSPITGEGYEQYF. CDR3 DNA sequence: TGTGCCAGCAGCCCAATTACAGGGGAGGGCTACGAGCAGTACTTC.

The chain is built from TRBV5-6 and TRBJ1-2; no clear D. V shed 3 bases and J shed 3 bases, with 21 bases lying between them. Germline V lookup: CDR1 SGHDT, CDR2 YYEEEE. The CDR3 is 17 amino acids. For the CDR3, the DNA is TGTGCCAGCAGCTCGAGTTTTTATGATTTCGGGGACTATGGCTACACCTTC. Translated: CASSSSFYDFGDYGYTF.

The genes are TRBV29-1 and TRBJ2-1, with D perhaps assigned TRBD1 or TRBD2 (5 bases each). V lost 4 bases, J lost 8 bases, and 12 bases lay in between. The germline CDR1 and CDR2 sequences are SQVTM and ANQGSEA. This CDR3 is 12 amino acids long. CDR3 in DNA: TGCAGCGTTGGGGACGCCCGGGATGAGCAGTTCTTC. This gives the protein CSVGDARDEQFF.

The CDR3 coding sequence is TGTGCCAGCAGCCGGCTAGCGGGGCCGACCTACGAGCAGTACTTC. Protein sequence: CASSRLAGPTYEQYF. This chain joins TRBV7-3 and TRBJ2-7; TRBD2 aligns across 9 bases. Germline CDR1 reads SGHTA; CDR2 reads FQGTGA. V lost 5 bases, J lost 2 bases, and 7 bases stayed unmatched. The CDR3 consists of 15 residues.

This clonotype has only a few counts. The CDR3 protein is CASSLVAGRDRGPYEQYV. The DNA for the CDR3 is TGTGCCAGCAGCTTAGTTGCAGGTAGGGACAGGGGGCCCTACGAGCAGTACGTC. The rearrangement joins TRBV11-1 to TRBJ2-7; 12 positions agree with TRBD1. V shed 1 base and J 2 bases; nucleotides not matched to a gene: 9. The CDR3 consists of 18 residues. Germline CDR1 and CDR2: SGHAT and FQDESV (reference sequence).

This clonotype was recorded many times. The chain couples TRBV10-3 to TRBJ1-4, with 7 bases aligning to TRBD1. Unmatched junction bases numbered 6, after V lost 11 bases and J lost 3 bases. Looked up from germline, CDR1 is ENHRY and CDR2 is SYGVKD. The CDR3 loop spans 13 amino acids. CDR3 nucleotides: TGTGCCGCTCATCAGGGGGCTAATGAAAAACTGTTTTTT. Amino acids: CAAHQGANEKLFF.

This clonotype was found a few times. V and J are TRBV6-5 and TRBJ2-1; D gene uncertain. From germline, CDR1 is MNHEY and CDR2 SVGAGI. Trimming removed 7 bases from V and 0 bases from J, with 16 bases in between. The CDR3 loop spans 16 amino acids. The CDR3 sequence: CASMFRLPSSYNEQFF. CDR3 sequence (DNA): TGTGCCAGCATGTTCCGGCTGCCAAGCTCCTACAATGAGCAGTTCTTC.